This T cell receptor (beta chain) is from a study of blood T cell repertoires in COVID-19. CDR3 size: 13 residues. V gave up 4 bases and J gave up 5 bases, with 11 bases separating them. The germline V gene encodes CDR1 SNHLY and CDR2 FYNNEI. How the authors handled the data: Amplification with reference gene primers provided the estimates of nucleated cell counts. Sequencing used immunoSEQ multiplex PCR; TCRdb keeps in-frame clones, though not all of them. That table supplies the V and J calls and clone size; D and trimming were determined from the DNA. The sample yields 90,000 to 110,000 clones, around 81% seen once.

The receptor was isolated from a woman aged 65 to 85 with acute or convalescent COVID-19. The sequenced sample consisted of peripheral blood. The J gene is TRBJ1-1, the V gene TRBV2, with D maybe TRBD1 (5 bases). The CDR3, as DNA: TGTGCCAGCAGTGCTGGGGGGTTTACTGAAGCTTTCTTT. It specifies CASSAGGFTEAFF.